The 28 T cell receptor beta chains in this list originate from one sample, sequenced in a study of neurological immune-mediated disorders. Time point specified: longitudinal time-point 3. TCRdb used MiXCR to reprocess the 5' RACE reads, holding one entry per CDR3 protein. The data show approximately 45,000 distinct CDR3 sequences, roughly 14% seen once. The sequenced material came from PBMCs. The receptors here all came from a man aged 25-45 years in good health.

This clonotype occurred many times. The chain employs TRBV25-1 and TRBJ2-7, with 8 bases that match TRBD2. The V gene's germline CDR1 is MGHDK and CDR2 SYGVNS. This CDR3 is built from 14 residues. The V and J ends lost 5 bases and 1 base, in that order; junction bases with no gene match: 4. The CDR3 protein is CASSTSGLSYEQYF. CDR3 DNA sequence: TGTGCCAGCAGTACTAGCGGCTTATCCTACGAGCAGTACTTC.

Many counts were recorded for this clonotype. J is TRBJ2-3 and V is TRBV4-1; D unresolved. CDR3 size: 16 residues. Deletions cut 1 base from V and 0 bases from J, with 11 bases between. Looked up from germline, CDR1 is MGHRA and CDR2 is YSYEKL. The CDR3 DNA follows: TGCGCCAGCAGCCAAGTAAATATGGTTAGCACAGATACGCAGTATTTT. This encodes CASSQVNMVSTDTQYF.

In this sample, this clonotype turned up many times. The chain uses TRBV5-1 and TRBJ1-1; no clear D. Trimming pared 4 bases from V and 2 bases from J, leaving 9 bases between. CDR3 length: 13 amino acids. Germline V gene lookup returns CDR1 SGHRS and CDR2 YFSETQ. DNA of the CDR3: TGCGCCAGCAGCCCGCACACTAACACTGAAGCTTTCTTT. This encodes CASSPHTNTEAFF. Full variable domain (remainder filled in from reference TRBV5-1 and TRBJ1-1): KAGVTQTPRYLIKTRGQQVTLSCSPISGHRSVSWYQQTPGQGLQFLFEYFSETQRNKGNFPGRFSGRQFSNSRSEMNVSTLELGDSALYLCASSPHTNTEAFFGQGTRLTVV.

This clonotype has ten or more counts. The chain links TRBV5-1 to TRBJ2-1, with 11 bases that match TRBD2. Germline assignment: CDR1 SGHRS and CDR2 YFSETQ. Unmatched junction bases numbered 11, after V lost 7 bases and J lost 8 bases. The CDR3 has 15 amino acids. The CDR3 is CASCRTSGSLDEQFF. The CDR3 nucleotides read TGCGCCAGCTGCCGCACTAGCGGGAGTCTTGATGAGCAGTTCTTC.

This clonotype was seen ten or more times. The gene calls are TRBV5-1 and TRBJ2-5; D possibly corresponds to TRBD2 (6 bases). V was trimmed by 0 bases and J by 4 bases, leaving 13 bases between them. CDR3 length equals 15 residues. Germline values: CDR1 SGHRS, CDR2 YFSETQ. CDR3 residues: CASSLARGIRETQYF. The CDR3 DNA reads as TGCGCCAGCAGCTTGGCCCGGGGGATCAGAGAGACCCAGTACTTC.

At least ten counts were recorded for this clonotype. This chain links TRBV24-1 with TRBJ2-2; 7 bases agree with TRBD2. The length of the CDR3 is 17 residues. J was trimmed by 1 base and V by 4 bases; bases with no gene match: 8. Germline assignment: CDR1 KGHDR and CDR2 SFDVKD. CDR3 sequence (DNA): TGTGCCACCAGTGAGGGCGCTAGCGGACTGAACACCGGGGAGCTGTTTTTT. Translating gives CATSEGASGLNTGELFF.

This clonotype was observed many times. The chain has TRBV28 and TRBJ2-2; D is possibly TRBD2 (5 bases). CDR3 length: 16 amino acids. Trimming pared 7 bases from V and 3 bases from J, leaving 18 bases between. The germline CDR1 and CDR2 sequences are MDHEN and SYDVKM. The chain's CDR3 is CASTQSGSWDTGELFF. The CDR3 DNA sequence: TGTGCCAGCACCCAAAGCGGCAGTTGGGACACCGGGGAGCTGTTTTTT.

This clonotype came up many times. This chain joins TRBV12-3 or TRBV12-4 and TRBJ1-3, with 10 nucleotides matching TRBD1. The CDR3 extends over 19 amino acids. The V and J ends lost 2 bases and 5 bases, in that order; junction bases with no gene match: 15. CDR3: CASSLYPLAGQGERNTIYF. CDR3 sequence (DNA): TGTGCCAGCAGTTTATACCCACTTGCTGGACAGGGGGAACGAAACACCATATATTTT.

This clonotype was seen repeatedly, ten times or more. The J gene is TRBJ1-2, the V gene TRBV27; 9 bases are shared with TRBD1. The CDR3 sequence is 16 residues long. Germline trimming cut 5 bases from V and 3 bases from J; bases unmatched to any gene: 10. Germline V gene sequence: CDR1 MNHEY, CDR2 SMNVEV (reference sequence). The CDR3 reads CASSPAGQGSDYGYTF. Written as DNA, the CDR3 is TGTGCCAGCAGTCCCGCGGGACAGGGTAGCGACTATGGCTACACCTTC.

This clonotype counts as medium-sized. The chain combines TRBV20-1 with TRBJ1-5; D might be TRBD1 (5 bases). Trimming stripped 2 bases from V and 6 bases from J, with 14 bases between. Looked up from germline, CDR1 is DFQATT and CDR2 is SNEGSKA (reference sequence). The CDR3 runs to 14 residues. DNA of the CDR3: TGCAGTGCTAGATCGGACTGGGACCCTCAGCCCCAGCATTTT. As protein: CSARSDWDPQPQHF.

In its sample, this clonotype was seen many times. This chain uses TRBV20-1 with TRBJ1-2, with a possible D match to TRBD1 (5 bases). Germline CDR1 reads DFQATT; CDR2 reads SNEGSKA (reference sequence). CDR3 length: 13 residues. The CDR3 loop reads CSADRGPNYGYTF. For the CDR3, the DNA is TGCAGCGCAGACCGGGGACCTAACTATGGCTACACCTTC.

This clonotype was counted ten times or more. This chain joins TRBV28 and TRBJ2-6; D is possibly TRBD2 (6 bases). CDR1 is MDHEN and CDR2 is SYDVKM in the germline V gene. The CDR3 extends over 19 amino acids. V was pared by 4 bases and J by 1 base, with 20 bases between. CDR3 coding DNA: TGTGCCAGCAGTTCCCCTAATCGGGGCGCGGGGTCTGGGGCCAACGTCCTGACTTTC. Its protein product is CASSSPNRGAGSGANVLTF.

This clonotype was seen repeatedly, ten times or more. The chain's CDR3 is CASSGQPNQPQHF. CDR3 coding DNA: TGTGCCAGTAGTGGACAGCCAAATCAGCCCCAGCATTTT. The chain combines TRBV19 with TRBJ1-5, with D possibly TRBD1 on 6 matching bases. This CDR3 spans 13 amino acids. Between the trimmed V and J ends, which lost 5 bases and 4 bases, there was a span of 9 bases. Germline V gene data show CDR1 as LNHDA and CDR2 as SQIVND (reference sequence).

This clonotype was counted ten times or more. The chain joins TRBV9 to TRBJ2-7; D gene unclear. This CDR3 region has 14 residues. Per the germline V gene, CDR1 is SGDLS and CDR2 is YYNGEE. Trimming took off 0 bases at V and 2 bases at J, with 9 bases between the two ends. The CDR3 DNA reads as TGTGCCAGCAGCGTAGATGAAGGGCCCTACGAGCAGTACTTC. Its protein product is CASSVDEGPYEQYF.

The V call is TRBV19, the J call TRBJ2-1; tentatively, D is TRBD2 (5 bases). The V gene lost 10 bases and the J gene lost 6 bases, with 22 bases spanning the gap. CDR3 length equals 15 residues. Germline V lookup: CDR1 LNHDA, CDR2 SQIVND (reference sequence). This chain's CDR3 is CATRYGLASINEQFF. The CDR3 DNA reads as TGTGCCACTAGGTATGGGCTAGCCTCTATCAATGAGCAGTTCTTC.

This clonotype was recorded at least ten times. The CDR3 region has the DNA TGTGCCAGCAGCCCGACAGGACCCTACGAGCAGTACTTC. Amino acids: CASSPTGPYEQYF. The V gene is TRBV28, the J gene TRBJ2-7; D is perhaps TRBD1 (6 bases). This CDR3 has 13 amino acids. CDR1 and CDR2 from the germline V gene are MDHEN and SYDVKM. Trimming left V 6 bases short and J 2 bases short, with 11 bases between.

This clonotype occurred many times. The J gene is TRBJ1-2, the V gene TRBV6-1; D is ambiguous. CDR1 is MNHNS, CDR2 SASEGT, per germline. The CDR3 consists of 15 residues. V lost 2 bases and J 4 bases, leaving 14 bases between the germline ends. The CDR3 here is CASSESVTATYGYTF. The CDR3 DNA reads as TGTGCCAGCAGTGAATCCGTGACGGCTACCTATGGCTACACCTTC.

This clonotype has at least ten counts. The chain has TRBV5-1 and TRBJ2-3; no clear D gene. Germline V gives CDR1 SGHRS, CDR2 YFSETQ. The CDR3 sequence is 13 residues long. V gave up 0 bases and J gave up 1 base, with 3 bases separating them. CDR3 in amino acids: CASSLGGTDTQYF. CDR3 DNA sequence: TGCGCCAGCAGCTTGGGCGGCACAGATACGCAGTATTTT.

In this sample, this clonotype turned up a few times. The chain uses TRBV7-9 and TRBJ2-1, with a weak D call TRBD2 (5 bases). The CDR3 is 16 residues long. Per germline, CDR1 SEHNR and CDR2 FQNEAQ (reference sequence). V shed 5 bases and J shed 6 bases, with 20 bases lying between them. The CDR3 loop reads CASSNRTQNFINEQFF. The CDR3 DNA follows: TGTGCCAGCAGCAACCGGACTCAAAACTTTATCAATGAGCAGTTCTTC. Based on the CDR3 plus reference TRBV7-9 and TRBJ2-1, the full variable domain is DTGVSQNPRHKITKRGQNVTFRCDPISEHNRLYWYRQTLGQGPEFLTYFQNEAQLEKSRLLSDRFSAERPKGSFSTLEIQRTEQGDSAMYLCASSNRTQNFINEQFFGPGTRLTVL.

This clonotype has a count of ten or more. J is TRBJ2-3 and V is TRBV5-6; perhaps D is TRBD1 or TRBD2 (5 bases each). The V gene's germline CDR1 is SGHDT and CDR2 YYEEEE. Trimming cost V 0 bases and J 2 bases, with 19 bases left between them. The CDR3 extends over 18 amino acids. CDR3 in amino acids: CASSLAGISTDFTDTQYF. The CDR3 DNA reads TGTGCCAGCAGCTTGGCCGGGATCTCGACAGATTTCACAGATACGCAGTATTTT. The variable domain in full, with the rest retrieved from reference TRBV5-6 and TRBJ2-3, is DAGVTQSPTHLIKTRGQQVTLRCSPKSGHDTVSWYQQALGQGPQFIFQYYEEEERQRGNFPDRFSGHQFPNYSSELNVNALLLGDSALYLCASSLAGISTDFTDTQYFGPGTRLTVL.

This clonotype was counted at least ten times. CDR3 residues: CASSLVSPSGSSYNEQFF. The CDR3 DNA follows: TGCGCCAGCAGCTTGGTATCCCCTAGCGGGAGCTCCTACAATGAGCAGTTCTTC. This rearrangement joins TRBV5-1 to TRBJ2-1, with 10 nucleotides matching TRBD2. Germline V gives CDR1 SGHRS, CDR2 YFSETQ. The CDR3 spans 18 residues. Unmatched junction bases numbered 6, after V lost 0 bases and J lost 0 bases.

This clonotype has a count of ten or more. CDR3 protein: CASSRANTEAFF. The CDR3, as DNA: TGTGCCAGCAGCCGGGCGAACACTGAAGCTTTCTTT. The V gene is TRBV3-1, the J gene TRBJ1-1; D is undetermined. CDR3 length: 12 amino acids. Germline V gene data show CDR1 as LGHDT and CDR2 as YNNKEL (reference sequence). Between the trimmed V and J ends, which lost 4 bases and 1 base, there was a span of 4 bases.

This clonotype occurred many times. The V and J genes are TRBV29-1 and TRBJ1-5; weak D call: TRBD1 (5 bases). V was trimmed by 5 bases and J by 1 base, leaving 12 bases between them. CDR1 and CDR2 from the germline V gene are SQVTM and ANQGSEA. This CDR3 has 14 amino acids. The CDR3 is CSVLTGDSNQPQHF. CDR3 DNA sequence: TGCAGCGTTCTTACGGGGGACAGCAATCAGCCCCAGCATTTT.

At least ten counts were recorded for this clonotype. The V call is TRBV4-1, the J call TRBJ2-1; D not resolved. This CDR3 spans 13 amino acids. Germline CDR1 reads MGHRA; CDR2 reads YSYEKL. Trimming cost V 4 bases and J 6 bases, with 10 bases left between them. The CDR3: CASSRPRSNEQFF. The CDR3 nucleotides are TGCGCCAGCAGCCGGCCGCGGAGCAATGAGCAGTTCTTC.

V usage is TRBV4-1 and J usage is TRBJ2-6, with a weak D call TRBD1 (6 bases). CDR3 length equals 16 residues. V lost 4 bases and J lost 5, with 15 bases in between. The germline gives CDR1 MGHRA, CDR2 YSYEKL. The DNA for the CDR3 is TGCGCCAGCAGCCCCACAGGGTTTTCTTGGGCCAACGTCCTGACTTTC. Translation gives CASSPTGFSWANVLTF.

This clonotype was seen at least ten times. The V call is TRBV7-2, the J call TRBJ1-4; weak D call: TRBD1 (5 bases). CDR1 SGHTA and CDR2 FQGNSA come from the germline V gene. The CDR3 spans 16 residues. V gave up 6 bases and J gave up 8 bases, with 22 bases separating them. This chain's CDR3 is CASRLGQHPREEKLFF. The CDR3 DNA sequence: TGTGCCAGCAGACTGGGGCAGCACCCCAGAGAAGAAAAACTGTTTTTT.

CDR3 nucleotides: TGTGCCAGCAGCTCTTTCCAAGAGCGACAGTCTAACAATGAGCAGTTCTTC. It is translated as CASSSFQERQSNNEQFF. The rearrangement joins TRBV11-2 to TRBJ2-1; D is possibly TRBD1 (5 bases). The germline V gene encodes CDR1 SGHAT and CDR2 FQNNGV. This CDR3 has 17 residues. V lost 4 bases and J 5 bases, leaving 21 bases between the germline ends. The variable domain in full, with the rest retrieved from reference TRBV11-2 and TRBJ2-1, is EAGVAQSPRYKIIEKRQSVAFWCNPISGHATLYWYQQILGQGPKLLIQFQNNGVVDDSQLPKDRFSAERLKGVDSTLKIQPAKLEDSAVYLCASSSFQERQSNNEQFFGPGTRLTVL.

This clonotype was seen ten or more times. The genes are TRBV13 and TRBJ2-6; 9 bases map to TRBD1. Germline V gene data show CDR1 as PRHDT and CDR2 as FYEKMQ (reference sequence). Trimming cost V 3 bases and J 3 bases; bases outside gene matches: 6. This CDR3 is built from 17 residues. CDR3 in DNA: TGTGCCAGCAGCTTGGGACAGGGTAGAAGTGGGGCCAACGTCCTGACTTTC. This gives the protein CASSLGQGRSGANVLTF.